This T cell receptor (beta chain) stems from a study of blood T cell repertoires in COVID-19. On the study more broadly: The United States, Italy and Spain provided the acute and convalescent COVID-19 samples.

Libraries were prepared by immunoSEQ multiplex PCR; TCRdb keeps only in-frame clonotypes and omits some of them. This table has hundreds of thousands of clones, 83% appearing once. V lost 2 bases to trimming and J lost 6 bases; unmatched junction nucleotides: 10. The CDR3 is 15 residues long. The germline V gene has CDR1 SQVTM and CDR2 ANQGSEA. The clonotype originates from a woman in her fifties or sixties who had recovered from COVID-19. The sequencing input was peripheral blood. The chain has TRBV29-1 and TRBJ2-3; TRBD2 matches at 8 bases. This CDR3 reads CSVEFVAGGRDTQYF. CDR3 nucleotides: TGCAGCGTTGAATTCGTGGCCGGCGGGAGGGATACGCAGTATTTT.